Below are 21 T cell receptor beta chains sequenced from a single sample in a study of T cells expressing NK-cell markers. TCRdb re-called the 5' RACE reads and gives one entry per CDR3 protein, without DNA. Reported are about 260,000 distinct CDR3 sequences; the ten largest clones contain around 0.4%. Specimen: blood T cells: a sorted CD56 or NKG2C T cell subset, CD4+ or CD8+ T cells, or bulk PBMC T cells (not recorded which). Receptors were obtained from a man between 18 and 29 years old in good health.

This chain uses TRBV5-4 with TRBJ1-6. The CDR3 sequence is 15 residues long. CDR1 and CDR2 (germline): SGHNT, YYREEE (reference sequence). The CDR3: CASSLEAAYNSPLHF.

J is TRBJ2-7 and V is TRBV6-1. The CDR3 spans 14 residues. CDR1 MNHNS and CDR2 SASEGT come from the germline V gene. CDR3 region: CASWVGLVVAKQYF.

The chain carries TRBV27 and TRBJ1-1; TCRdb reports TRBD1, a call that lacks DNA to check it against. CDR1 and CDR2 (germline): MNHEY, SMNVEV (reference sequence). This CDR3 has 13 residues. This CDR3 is CASVDRGRTEAFF.

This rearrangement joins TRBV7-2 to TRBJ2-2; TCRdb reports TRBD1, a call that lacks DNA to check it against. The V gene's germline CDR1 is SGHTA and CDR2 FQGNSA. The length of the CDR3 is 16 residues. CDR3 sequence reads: CASSRQGATNTGELFF. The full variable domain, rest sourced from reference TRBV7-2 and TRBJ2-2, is GAGVSQSPSNKVTEKGKDVELRCDPISGHTALYWYRQSLGQGLEFLIYFQGNSAPDKSGLPSDRFSAERTGGSVSTLTIQRTQQEDSAVYLCASSRQGATNTGELFFGEGSRLTVL.

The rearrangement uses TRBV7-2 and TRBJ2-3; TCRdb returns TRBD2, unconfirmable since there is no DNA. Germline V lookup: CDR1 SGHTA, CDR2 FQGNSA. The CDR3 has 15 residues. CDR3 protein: CASSSSRAGTDTQYF.

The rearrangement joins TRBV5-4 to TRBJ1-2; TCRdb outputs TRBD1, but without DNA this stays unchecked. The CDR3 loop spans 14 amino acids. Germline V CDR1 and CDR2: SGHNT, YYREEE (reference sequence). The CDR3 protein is CASSLEGQNYGYTF.

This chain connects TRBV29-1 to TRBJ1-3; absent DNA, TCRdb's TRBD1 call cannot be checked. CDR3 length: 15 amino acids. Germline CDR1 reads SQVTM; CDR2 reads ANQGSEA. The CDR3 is CSVQGDRVSGNTIYF.

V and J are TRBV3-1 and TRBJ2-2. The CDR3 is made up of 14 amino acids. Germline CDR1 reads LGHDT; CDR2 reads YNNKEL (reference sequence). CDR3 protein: CASSQGTMSGELFF.

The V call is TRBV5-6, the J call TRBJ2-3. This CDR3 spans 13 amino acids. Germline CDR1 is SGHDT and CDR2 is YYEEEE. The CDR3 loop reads CASSLGRTDTQYF. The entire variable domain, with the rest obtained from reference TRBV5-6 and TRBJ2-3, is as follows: DAGVTQSPTHLIKTRGQQVTLRCSPKSGHDTVSWYQQALGQGPQFIFQYYEEEERQRGNFPDRFSGHQFPNYSSELNVNALLLGDSALYLCASSLGRTDTQYFGPGTRLTVL.

CDR3 sequence reads: CSARQGVGEKLFF. V is TRBV20-1 and J is TRBJ1-4; TCRdb designates TRBD1, a call that cannot be tested without DNA. In germline, CDR1 is DFQATT, CDR2 SNEGSKA (reference sequence). The CDR3 is 13 amino acids.

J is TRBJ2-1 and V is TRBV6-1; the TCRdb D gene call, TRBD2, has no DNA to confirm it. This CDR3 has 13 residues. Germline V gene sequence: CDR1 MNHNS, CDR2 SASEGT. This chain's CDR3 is CASRQSGRDEQFF.

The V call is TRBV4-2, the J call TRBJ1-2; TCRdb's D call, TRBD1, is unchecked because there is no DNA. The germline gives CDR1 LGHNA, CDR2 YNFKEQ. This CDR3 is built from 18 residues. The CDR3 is CASSQDIGRSGGGYGYTF.

CDR3 region: CAWSEDRPGVGSYNSPLHF. This rearrangement joins TRBV30 to TRBJ1-6; TCRdb calls TRBD1, which cannot be checked without DNA. The CDR3 spans 19 residues. From germline, CDR1 is GTSNPN and CDR2 SVGIG (reference sequence).

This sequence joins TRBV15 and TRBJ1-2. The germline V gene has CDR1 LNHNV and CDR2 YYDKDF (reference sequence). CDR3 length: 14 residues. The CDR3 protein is CATSSPHIPYGYTF.

The CDR3: CASSLGGQPGQETQYF. The chain combines TRBV5-6 with TRBJ2-5; no DNA is available, so the TRBD1 call from TCRdb remains unchecked. Germline CDR1 SGHDT, CDR2 YYEEEE. The CDR3 is 16 residues long.

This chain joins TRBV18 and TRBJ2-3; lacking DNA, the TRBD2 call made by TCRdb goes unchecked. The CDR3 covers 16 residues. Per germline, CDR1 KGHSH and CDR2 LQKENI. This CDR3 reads CASSLMTSGSTDTQYF.

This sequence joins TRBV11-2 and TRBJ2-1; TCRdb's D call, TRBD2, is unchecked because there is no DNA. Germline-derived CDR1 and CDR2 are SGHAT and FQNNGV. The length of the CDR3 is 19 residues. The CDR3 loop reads CASSLDPTRLGGRANEQFF.

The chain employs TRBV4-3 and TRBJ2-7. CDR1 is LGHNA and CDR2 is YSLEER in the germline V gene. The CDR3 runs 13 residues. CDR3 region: CASSQDTDSEQYF.

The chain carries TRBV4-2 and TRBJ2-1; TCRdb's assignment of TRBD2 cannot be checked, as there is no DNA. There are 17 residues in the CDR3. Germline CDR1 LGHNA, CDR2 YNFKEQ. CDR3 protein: CASSQWLGEGLINEQFF.

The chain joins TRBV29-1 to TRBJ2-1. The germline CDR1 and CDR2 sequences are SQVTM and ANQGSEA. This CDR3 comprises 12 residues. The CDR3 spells CSVAYEGIREFF.

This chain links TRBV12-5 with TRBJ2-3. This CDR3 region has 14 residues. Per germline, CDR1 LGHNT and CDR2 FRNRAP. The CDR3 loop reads CASGFKRGTDTQYF.